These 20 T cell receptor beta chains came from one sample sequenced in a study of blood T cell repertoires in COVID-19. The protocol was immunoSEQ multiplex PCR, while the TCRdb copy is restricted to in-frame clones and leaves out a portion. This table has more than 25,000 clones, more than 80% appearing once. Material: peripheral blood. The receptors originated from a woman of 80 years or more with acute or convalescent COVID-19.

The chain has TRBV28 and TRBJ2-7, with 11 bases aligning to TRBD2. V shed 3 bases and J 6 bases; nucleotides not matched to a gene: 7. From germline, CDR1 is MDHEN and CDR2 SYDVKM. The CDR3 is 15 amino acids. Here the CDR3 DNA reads TGTGCCAGCAGTTTGATTACTAGCGGGAGCGGCGAGCAGTACTTC. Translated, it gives CASSLITSGSGEQYF.

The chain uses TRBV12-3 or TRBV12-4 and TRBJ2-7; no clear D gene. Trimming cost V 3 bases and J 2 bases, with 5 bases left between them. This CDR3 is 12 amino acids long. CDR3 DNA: TGTGCCAGCAGTTTTCCAACCTACGAGCAGTACTTC. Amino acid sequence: CASSFPTYEQYF.

The CDR3 region is CASSLLTQGGNTIYF. The CDR3 nucleotides are TGCGCCAGCAGCCTCCTGACGCAGGGGGGAAACACCATATATTTT. V and J are TRBV4-1 and TRBJ1-3, with D perhaps matching TRBD1 (6 bases). With 4 bases removed from V and 4 bases from J, the gap between germline ends came to 14 bases. This CDR3 comprises 15 residues. CDR1 MGHRA and CDR2 YSYEKL come from the germline V gene.

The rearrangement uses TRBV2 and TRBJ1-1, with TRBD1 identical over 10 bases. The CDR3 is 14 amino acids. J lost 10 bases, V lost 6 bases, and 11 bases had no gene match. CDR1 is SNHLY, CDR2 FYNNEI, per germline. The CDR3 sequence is CASSETGGAYRAFF. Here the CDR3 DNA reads TGTGCCAGCAGCGAGACAGGGGGCGCTTACCGAGCTTTCTTT.

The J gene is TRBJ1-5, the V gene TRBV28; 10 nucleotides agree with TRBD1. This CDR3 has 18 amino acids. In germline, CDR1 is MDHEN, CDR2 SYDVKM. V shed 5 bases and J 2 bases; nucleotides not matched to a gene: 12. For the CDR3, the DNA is TGTGCCAGCAGTCCACGGGACAGGGGAGGGTACGGCAATCAGCCCCAGCATTTT. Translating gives CASSPRDRGGYGNQPQHF.

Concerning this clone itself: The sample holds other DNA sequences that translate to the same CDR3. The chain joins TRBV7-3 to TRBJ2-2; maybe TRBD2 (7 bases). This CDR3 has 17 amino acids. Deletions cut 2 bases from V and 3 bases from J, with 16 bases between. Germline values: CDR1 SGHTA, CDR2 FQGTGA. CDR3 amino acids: CASSLAPGGGYTGELFF. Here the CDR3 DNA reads TGTGCCAGCAGCTTAGCCCCGGGGGGCGGGTACACCGGGGAGCTGTTTTTT.

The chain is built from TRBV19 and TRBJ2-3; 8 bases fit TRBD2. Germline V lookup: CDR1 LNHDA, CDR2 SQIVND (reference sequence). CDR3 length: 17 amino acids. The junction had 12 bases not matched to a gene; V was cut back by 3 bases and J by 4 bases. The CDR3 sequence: CASSILSSGKASDTQYF. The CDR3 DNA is TGTGCCAGTAGTATCCTTAGTAGCGGGAAGGCTTCAGATACGCAGTATTTT. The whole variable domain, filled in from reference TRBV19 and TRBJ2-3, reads DGGITQSPKYLFRKEGQNVTLSCEQNLNHDAMYWYRQDPGQGLRLIYYSQIVNDFQKGDIAEGYSVSREKKESFPLTVTSAQKNPTAFYLCASSILSSGKASDTQYFGPGTRLTVL.

The CDR3 region has the DNA TGTGCCAGTGAGCAGGGGGACTACACTGAAGCTTTCTTT. This translates into CASEQGDYTEAFF. This sequence joins TRBV6-5 and TRBJ1-1; TRBD1 aligns across 7 bases. V was clipped by 9 bases and J by 3 bases; unmatched bases: 7. Germline assignment: CDR1 MNHEY and CDR2 SVGAGI. The CDR3 runs to 13 residues.

The chain's CDR3 is CASTRDTSYEQYF. The CDR3 DNA is TGTGCCAGCACGAGGGACACCTCCTACGAGCAGTACTTC. The chain carries TRBV2 and TRBJ2-7; D perhaps matches TRBD1 (6 bases). Germline lookup yields CDR1 SNHLY and CDR2 FYNNEI. With 7 bases removed from V and 0 bases from J, the gap between germline ends came to 10 bases. The CDR3 length is 13 residues.

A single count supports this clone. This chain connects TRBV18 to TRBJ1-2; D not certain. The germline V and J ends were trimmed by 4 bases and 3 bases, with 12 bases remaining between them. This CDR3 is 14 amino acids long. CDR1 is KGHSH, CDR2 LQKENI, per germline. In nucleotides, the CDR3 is TGTGCCAGCTCACAAAACGGCCAGGACTATGGCTACACCTTC. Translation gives CASSQNGQDYGYTF.

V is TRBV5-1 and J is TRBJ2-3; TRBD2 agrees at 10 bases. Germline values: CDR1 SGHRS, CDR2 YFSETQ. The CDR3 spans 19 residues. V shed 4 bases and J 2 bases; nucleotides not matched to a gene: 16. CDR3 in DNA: TGCGCCAGCAGCCGAGGAGATTCTAGCGGGAGTGGGGTCACAGATACGCAGTATTTT. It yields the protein CASSRGDSSGSGVTDTQYF.

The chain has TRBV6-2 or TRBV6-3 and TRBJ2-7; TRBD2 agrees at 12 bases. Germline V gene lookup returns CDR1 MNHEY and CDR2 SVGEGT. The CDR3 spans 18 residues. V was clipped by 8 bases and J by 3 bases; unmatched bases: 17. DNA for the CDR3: TGTGCCAGCCGCCCAGTCGGAGCTAGCGGGAGGGTAATCTACGAGCAGTACTTC. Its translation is CASRPVGASGRVIYEQYF.

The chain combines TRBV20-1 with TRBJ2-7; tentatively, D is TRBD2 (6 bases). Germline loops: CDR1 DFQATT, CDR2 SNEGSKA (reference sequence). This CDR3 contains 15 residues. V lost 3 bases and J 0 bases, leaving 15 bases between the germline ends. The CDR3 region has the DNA TGCAGTGCTAGTGCTCTAGCGACCACCTCCTACGAGCAGTACTTC. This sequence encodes CSASALATTSYEQYF.

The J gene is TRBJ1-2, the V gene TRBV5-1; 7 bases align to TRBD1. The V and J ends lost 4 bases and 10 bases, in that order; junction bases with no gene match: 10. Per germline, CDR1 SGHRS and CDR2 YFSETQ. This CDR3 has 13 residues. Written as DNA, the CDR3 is TGCGCCAGCAGCCGAGGACAGGCCCTCGACTACACCTTC. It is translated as CASSRGQALDYTF.

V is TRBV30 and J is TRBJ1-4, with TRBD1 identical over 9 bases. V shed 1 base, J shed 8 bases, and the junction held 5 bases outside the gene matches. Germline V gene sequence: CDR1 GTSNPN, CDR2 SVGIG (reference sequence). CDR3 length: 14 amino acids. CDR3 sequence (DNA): TGTGCCTGGAGTGGGGACAGGGTACAAGAAAAACTGTTTTTT. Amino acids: CAWSGDRVQEKLFF.

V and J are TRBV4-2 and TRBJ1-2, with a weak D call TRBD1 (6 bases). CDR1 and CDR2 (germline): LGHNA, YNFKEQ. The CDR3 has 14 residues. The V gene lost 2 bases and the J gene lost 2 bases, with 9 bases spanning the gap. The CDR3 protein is CASSQRGGNYGYTF. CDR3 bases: TGTGCCAGCAGCCAACGTGGGGGCAACTATGGCTACACCTTC.

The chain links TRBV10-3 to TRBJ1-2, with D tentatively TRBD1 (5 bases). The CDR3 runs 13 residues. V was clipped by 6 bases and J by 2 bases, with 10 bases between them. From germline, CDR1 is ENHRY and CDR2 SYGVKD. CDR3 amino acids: CAISQGGNYGYTF. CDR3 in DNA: TGTGCCATCAGCCAGGGAGGGAACTATGGCTACACCTTC.

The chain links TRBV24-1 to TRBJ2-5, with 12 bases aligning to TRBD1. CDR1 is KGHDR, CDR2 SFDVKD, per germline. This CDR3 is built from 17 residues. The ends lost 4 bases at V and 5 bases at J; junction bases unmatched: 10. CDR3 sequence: CATSENRDRGRWETQYF. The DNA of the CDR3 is TGTGCCACCAGTGAGAACCGGGACAGGGGGCGCTGGGAGACCCAGTACTTC.

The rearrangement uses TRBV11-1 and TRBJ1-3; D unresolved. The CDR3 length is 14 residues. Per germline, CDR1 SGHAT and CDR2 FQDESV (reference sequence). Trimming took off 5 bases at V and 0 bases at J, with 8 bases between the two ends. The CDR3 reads CASSPIYSGNTIYF. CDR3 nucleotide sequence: TGTGCCAGCAGCCCGATCTACTCTGGAAACACCATATATTTT.

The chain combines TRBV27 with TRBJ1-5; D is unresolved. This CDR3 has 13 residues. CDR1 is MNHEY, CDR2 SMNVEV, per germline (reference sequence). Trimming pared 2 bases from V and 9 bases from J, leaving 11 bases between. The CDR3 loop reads CASSLGPSRPQHF. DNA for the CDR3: TGTGCCAGCAGTTTAGGGCCAAGTCGGCCCCAGCATTTT.